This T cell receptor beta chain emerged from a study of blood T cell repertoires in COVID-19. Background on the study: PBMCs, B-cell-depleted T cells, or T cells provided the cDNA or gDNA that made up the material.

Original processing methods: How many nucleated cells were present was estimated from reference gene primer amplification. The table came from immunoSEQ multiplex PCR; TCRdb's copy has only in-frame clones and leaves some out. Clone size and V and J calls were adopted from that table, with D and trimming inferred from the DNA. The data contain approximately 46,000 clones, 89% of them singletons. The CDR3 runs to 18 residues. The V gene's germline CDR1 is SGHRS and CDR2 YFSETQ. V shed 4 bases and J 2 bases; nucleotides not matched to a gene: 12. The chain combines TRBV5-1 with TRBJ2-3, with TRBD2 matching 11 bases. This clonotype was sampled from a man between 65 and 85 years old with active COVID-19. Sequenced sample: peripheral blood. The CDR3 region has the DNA TGCGCCAGCAGCCCTACACTATTGACTAGCGGGGCCACAGATACGCAGTATTTT. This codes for CASSPTLLTSGATDTQYF.